This T cell receptor beta chain was documented in a study of blood T cell repertoires in COVID-19. Overall study context: COVID-19 samples collected from the United States, Italy and Spain covered acute and convalescent phases. PBMCs, B-cell-depleted T cells, or T cells were the source of the cDNA or gDNA that made up the material.

Source study methods: Reference gene primer amplification gave estimated nucleated cell counts. Generated by immunoSEQ multiplex PCR, the TCRdb table keeps only in-frame clones and is missing some. V and J calls and clone size are as listed in that table; D and trimming were resolved from the DNA. The table has around 120,000 clones, 60% to 85% seen once; the top ten hold over 2%. Germline CDR1 and CDR2: LNHDA and SQIVND (reference sequence). This CDR3 has 14 residues. Unmatched junction bases numbered 8, after V lost 5 bases and J lost 6 bases. The source material was peripheral blood. V is TRBV19 and J is TRBJ2-7; TRBD1 matches 9 bases. The receptor was derived from a man between 65 and 80 years old with acute or convalescent COVID-19. The CDR3 DNA reads TGTGCCAGTAGTCCGCTGGACAGGGGAGGCGAGCAGTACTTC. It yields the protein CASSPLDRGGEQYF.